The clone carrying this T cell receptor (beta chain) was counted once. V gave up 0 bases and J gave up 3 bases, with 2 bases separating them. The CDR3 is 13 residues long. CDR1 MNHEY and CDR2 SMNVEV come from the germline V gene (reference sequence). This sample stems from a study of PD-1 blockade in classical Hodgkin lymphoma. Every one of the patients relapsed after autologous stem cell transplantation (brentuximab vedotin exposure was variable). Repertoires were generated with immunoSEQ multiplex PCR, while TCRdb's copy carries only in-frame clones and drops some. The sample lists 43,000 or so clones, almost 90% seen once, with roughly a tenth in the top ten.

The source of this sequence is a human donor with classical Hodgkin lymphoma. The chain uses TRBV27 and TRBJ2-2; no firm D call. This material consisted of peripheral blood mononuclear cells (PBMCs), taken at baseline. CDR3 DNA sequence: TGTGCCAGCAGTTTATCGGACACCGGGGAGCTGTTTTTT. This translates into CASSLSDTGELFF.